These 26 T cell receptor beta chains came from one sample sequenced in a study of control samples from healthy donors and cancer patients. Repertoires were generated with immunoSEQ multiplex PCR, while TCRdb's copy carries only in-frame clones and drops some. The table includes over 75,000 clones, roughly four fifths detected once. The sample comprised blood. The receptors were sampled from a man aged 60-69 years in good health.

The chain has TRBV7-3 and TRBJ1-1; no reliable D call. Per the germline V gene, CDR1 is SGHTA and CDR2 is FQGTGA. The CDR3 spans 15 residues. The V and J ends lost 1 base and 1 base respectively, with 10 bases between them. CDR3 protein: CASSLRGVGNTEAFF. DNA for the CDR3: TGTGCCAGCAGCTTAAGGGGAGTCGGGAACACTGAAGCTTTCTTT.

The genes are TRBV9 and TRBJ2-2; D may be TRBD1 (6 bases). This CDR3 region has 15 residues. Trimming removed 4 bases from V and 1 base from J, with 11 bases in between. Germline assignment: CDR1 SGDLS and CDR2 YYNGEE. CDR3 amino acids: CASSSKTGNTGELFF. In DNA form, the CDR3 reads TGTGCCAGCAGCTCTAAGACAGGGAACACCGGGGAGCTGTTTTTT.

The V call is TRBV24-1, the J call TRBJ1-2; D is perhaps TRBD1 (6 bases). Per germline, CDR1 KGHDR and CDR2 SFDVKD. The CDR3 covers 12 residues. The ends were cut back, 6 bases at V and 8 bases at J, with 12 bases in the middle. The CDR3 loop reads CATSQGNLGYTF. CDR3 sequence (DNA): TGTGCCACCAGTCAGGGGAACTTGGGCTACACCTTC.

This clone was seen a handful of times. The rearrangement joins TRBV7-9 to TRBJ1-2, with a weak D call TRBD1 (5 bases). In germline, CDR1 is SEHNR, CDR2 FQNEAQ (reference sequence). V lost 5 bases and J 6 bases, leaving 13 bases between the germline ends. The CDR3 sequence is 13 residues long. CDR3 region: CASSPQVVDGYTF. The DNA of the CDR3 is TGTGCCAGCAGCCCACAGGTAGTCGATGGCTACACCTTC.

V gene TRBV2 combines with J gene TRBJ2-2, with 9 bases identical to TRBD1. The germline gives CDR1 SNHLY, CDR2 FYNNEI. Unmatched junction bases numbered 4, after V lost 7 bases and J lost 4 bases. The CDR3 runs to 14 residues. CDR3 sequence reads: CASKGQGTTGELFF. The CDR3 nucleotides are TGTGCCAGCAAGGGACAGGGAACCACCGGGGAGCTGTTTTTT.

The rearrangement joins TRBV5-1 to TRBJ1-1, with D perhaps matching TRBD1 (5 bases). Germline CDR1 is SGHRS and CDR2 is YFSETQ. V was clipped by 4 bases and J by 0 bases, with 13 bases between them. This CDR3 comprises 15 residues. CDR3 DNA: TGCGCCAGCAGCCCAGGGACCGGCATGAACACTGAAGCTTTCTTT. The encoded protein is CASSPGTGMNTEAFF.

The V call is TRBV29-1, the J call TRBJ2-3; 8 bases fit TRBD2. The CDR3 totals 15 residues. The germline gives CDR1 SQVTM, CDR2 ANQGSEA. Trimming took 4 bases from V and 2 from J; bases not matched to a gene: 8. Here the CDR3 DNA reads TGCAGCGTTGTATCGCCAGCGGGAGTCACAGATACGCAGTATTTT. Amino acids: CSVVSPAGVTDTQYF.

The chain links TRBV29-1 to TRBJ2-3; TRBD2 agrees at 10 bases. V lost 7 bases and J lost 7; bases outside the gene matches: 8. Germline assignment: CDR1 SQVTM and CDR2 ANQGSEA. The CDR3 loop spans 13 amino acids. For the CDR3, the DNA is TGCAGCGAGTCTAGCGGGGGCAGGAATACGCAGTATTTT. It encodes CSESSGGRNTQYF.

The chain combines TRBV9 with TRBJ2-2; unclear D gene. The CDR3 totals 13 residues. Germline loops: CDR1 SGDLS, CDR2 YYNGEE. V was clipped by 0 bases and J by 7 bases, with 7 bases between them. The DNA of the CDR3 is TGTGCCAGCAGCGTAGGAATGGTCGGGGAGCTGTTTTTT. Protein product: CASSVGMVGELFF.

The V and J genes are TRBV7-9 and TRBJ2-7; D possibly corresponds to TRBD1 (5 bases). Between the trimmed V and J ends, which lost 3 bases and 2 bases, there was a span of 11 bases. Germline V gene sequence: CDR1 SEHNR, CDR2 FQNEAQ (reference sequence). The CDR3 extends over 14 amino acids. CDR3 sequence reads: CASSLSDRPYEQYF. The CDR3 nucleotides are TGTGCCAGCAGCTTGAGTGACAGACCCTACGAGCAGTACTTC.

The chain is built from TRBV2 and TRBJ1-1, with D tentatively TRBD1 (6 bases). Germline CDR1 reads SNHLY; CDR2 reads FYNNEI. V lost 7 bases to trimming and J lost 5 bases, with 17 bases between them. The CDR3 has 14 residues. DNA of the CDR3: TGTGCCAGCAAGTCCGGCCCAGGGGTAACTGAAGCTTTCTTT. It yields the protein CASKSGPGVTEAFF.

V gene TRBV7-9 combines with J gene TRBJ2-3; TRBD2 matches 9 bases. J was trimmed by 0 bases and V by 5 bases; bases with no gene match: 3. From germline, CDR1 is SEHNR and CDR2 FQNEAQ (reference sequence). The CDR3 sequence is 15 residues long. CDR3 in DNA: TGTGCCAGCAGCCTGACTAGCGGAAGCACAGATACGCAGTATTTT. Translation: CASSLTSGSTDTQYF. The variable domain in full, completed from reference TRBV7-9 and TRBJ2-3, reads DTGVSQNPRHKITKRGQNVTFRCDPISEHNRLYWYRQTLGQGPEFLTYFQNEAQLEKSRLLSDRFSAERPKGSFSTLEIQRTEQGDSAMYLCASSLTSGSTDTQYFGPGTRLTVL.

The chain carries TRBV7-9 and TRBJ1-2; possible D gene TRBD1, 6 bases. The CDR3 is 13 residues long. Trimming took off 10 bases at V and 8 bases at J, with 20 bases between the two ends. Germline lookup yields CDR1 SEHNR and CDR2 FQNEAQ (reference sequence). The DNA of the CDR3 is TGTGCCACCGATGGGGGGGCGCGTTCCGGCTACACCTTC. Translation: CATDGGARSGYTF.

The V call is TRBV30, the J call TRBJ1-6; 7 bases are a match to TRBD1. Germline lookup yields CDR1 GTSNPN and CDR2 SVGIG (reference sequence). This CDR3 is 14 amino acids long. The V gene end was trimmed by 3 bases and the J gene end by 8 bases; junction bases not matched to a gene: 7. In nucleotides, the CDR3 is TGTGCCTGGAGCCTAGGGACAGTAGATTCACCCCTCCACTTT. Protein: CAWSLGTVDSPLHF.

V gene TRBV27 combines with J gene TRBJ2-7; D unresolved. V dropped 2 bases and J dropped 4 bases, with 9 bases sitting between them. Germline CDR1 reads MNHEY; CDR2 reads SMNVEV (reference sequence). The CDR3 spans 13 residues. CDR3 loop: CASSLGSGYEQYF. CDR3 sequence (DNA): TGTGCCAGCAGTTTAGGGTCTGGGTACGAGCAGTACTTC.

This clone was observed a handful of times. J is TRBJ1-4 and V is TRBV6-6; D not resolved. This CDR3 is 16 amino acids long. V dropped 5 bases and J dropped 3 bases, with 16 bases sitting between them. Germline V gene sequence: CDR1 MNHNY, CDR2 SVGAGI (reference sequence). The CDR3 spells CASSKAVGRSNEKLFF. CDR3 DNA: TGTGCCAGCAGTAAGGCAGTCGGTAGATCTAATGAAAAACTGTTTTTT.

V gene TRBV11-2 combines with J gene TRBJ2-7; the match to TRBD2 covers 7 bases. Unmatched junction bases numbered 14, after V lost 6 bases and J lost 3 bases. The CDR3 totals 16 residues. Germline assignment: CDR1 SGHAT and CDR2 FQNNGV. The CDR3 nucleotides are TGTGCCAGCAGGCGTTCCCGGGCGGGAGATCTCTACGAGCAGTACTTC. Its protein product is CASRRSRAGDLYEQYF.

This chain joins TRBV2 and TRBJ2-7; 7 bases align to TRBD1. V lost 6 bases, J lost 2 bases, and 7 bases stayed unmatched. Germline CDR1 reads SNHLY; CDR2 reads FYNNEI. CDR3 length equals 14 residues. CDR3 residues: CASRLGGRTYEQYF. CDR3 DNA sequence: TGTGCCAGCAGGTTAGGGGGCAGGACCTACGAGCAGTACTTC.

Here the CDR3 DNA reads TGTGCCAGTAGTATAGGCTCCTGGGGTTTAAACACTGAAGCTTTCTTT. It translates to CASSIGSWGLNTEAFF. The rearrangement links TRBV19 to TRBJ1-1; D is unresolved. CDR1 and CDR2 from the germline V gene are LNHDA and SQIVND (reference sequence). The V end lost 1 base, the J end lost 2 bases, and 14 bases lay between the germline ends. This CDR3 is 16 amino acids long.

The rearrangement joins TRBV12-3 or TRBV12-4 to TRBJ2-2; D unclear. V lost 7 bases and J lost 4, with 4 bases in between. The length of the CDR3 is 11 residues. Here the CDR3 DNA reads TGTGCCAGCACCACCACCGGGGAGCTGTTTTTT. The encoded protein is CASTTTGELFF.

The J gene is TRBJ1-2, the V gene TRBV7-9; D gene unclear. The CDR3 has 14 amino acids. The ends were cut back, 5 bases at V and 4 bases at J, with 14 bases in the middle. CDR1 and CDR2 (germline): SEHNR, FQNEAQ (reference sequence). The chain's CDR3 is CASSAHSLGYGYTF. DNA of the CDR3: TGTGCCAGCAGCGCCCACAGCCTCGGCTATGGCTACACCTTC. Full variable domain (remainder filled in from reference TRBV7-9 and TRBJ1-2): DTGVSQNPRHKITKRGQNVTFRCDPISEHNRLYWYRQTLGQGPEFLTYFQNEAQLEKSRLLSDRFSAERPKGSFSTLEIQRTEQGDSAMYLCASSAHSLGYGYTFGSGTRLTVV.

V usage is TRBV3-1 (or the pseudogene TRBV3-2) and J usage is TRBJ2-2; no reliable D call. Trimming pared 1 base from V and 2 bases from J, leaving 8 bases between. CDR1 is LGHDT and CDR2 is YNNKEL in the germline V gene (reference sequence). The CDR3 length is 15 residues. CDR3: CASSQGSLNTGELFF. DNA of the CDR3: TGTGCCAGCAGCCAAGGGTCCCTTAACACCGGGGAGCTGTTTTTT.

The chain links TRBV7-8 to TRBJ2-5; D may be TRBD1 or TRBD2 (6 bases each). Trimming took off 2 bases at V and 5 bases at J, with 12 bases between the two ends. This CDR3 has 14 amino acids. Per the germline V gene, CDR1 is SGHVS and CDR2 is FQNEAQ. The CDR3 coding sequence is TGTGCCAGCAGCTTACGGGGGCCCTCTGAGACCCAGTACTTC. It specifies CASSLRGPSETQYF.

CDR3 region: CSASGGRANRDTQYF. As DNA, the CDR3 is TGCAGTGCTAGTGGGGGGAGGGCTAATAGGGATACGCAGTATTTT. This chain connects TRBV20-1 to TRBJ2-3; 7 bases match TRBD2. After removal of 3 bases from V and 6 bases from J, the junction contained 12 bases not matched to a gene. CDR1 is DFQATT, CDR2 SNEGSKA, per germline (reference sequence). CDR3 size: 15 residues.

This clone has only a few counts. The chain is built from TRBV30 and TRBJ1-2; D uncertain. CDR3 size: 11 residues. The V and J ends lost 2 bases and 8 bases respectively, with 9 bases between them. CDR1 is GTSNPN and CDR2 is SVGIG in the germline V gene (reference sequence). The CDR3: CAWSYLGGYTF. CDR3 coding DNA: TGTGCCTGGAGTTACTTAGGAGGCTACACCTTC.

CDR3 in amino acids: CASSQGTVQETQYF. The CDR3 bases are TGTGCCAGCAGCCAAGGGACAGTGCAAGAGACCCAGTACTTC. The chain combines TRBV3-1 (or the pseudogene TRBV3-2) with TRBJ2-5; D is perhaps TRBD1 (6 bases). The germline gives CDR1 LGHDT, CDR2 YNNKEL (reference sequence). CDR3 length: 14 amino acids. Trimming cost V 1 base and J 2 bases, with 8 bases left between them.